The next 28 T cell receptor beta chains were all read from a single sample in a study of blood T cell repertoires in COVID-19 (dated by TCRdb to the early 2020s). The method behind the library was the immunoSEQ multiplex PCR assay. TCRdb stores this immuneACCESS table with in-frame sequences only. Part of the clones is absent; in the studies checked, under half of the shortfall reflects unresolved V genes, and no reason is known for the rest. This sample lists over 40,000 clones; 83% were detected once. In total, the top ten clones hold 16% of the sample. The sequenced sample was peripheral blood. All receptors derive from a man in his forties with acute or convalescent COVID-19.

This chain connects TRBV7-2 to TRBJ2-2; 7 bases are a match to TRBD2. The trim removed 3 bases at V and 4 bases at J, leaving 5 bases unmatched. Germline V gene data show CDR1 as SGHTA and CDR2 as FQGNSA. This CDR3 is built from 15 residues. CDR3 nucleotides: TGTGCCAGCAGCTTCCCTAGCGGCTTCACCGGGGAGCTGTTTTTT. This gives the protein CASSFPSGFTGELFF.

This clone is a singleton in its sample. The same CDR3 also results from other DNA sequences found in this sample. This rearrangement joins TRBV24-1 to TRBJ1-3; D remains ambiguous. The germline V gene encodes CDR1 KGHDR and CDR2 SFDVKD. V dropped 0 bases and J dropped 4 bases, with 3 bases sitting between them. The CDR3 is 13 residues long. CDR3 sequence reads: CATSDLRGNTIYF. For the CDR3, the DNA is TGTGCCACCAGTGATTTGCGGGGAAACACCATATATTTT.

This chain uses TRBV9 with TRBJ1-1; TRBD1 matches 9 bases. V dropped 4 bases and J dropped 1; count of bases not matched to a gene: 11. The CDR3 contains 17 residues. Germline V gene sequence: CDR1 SGDLS, CDR2 YYNGEE. CDR3 loop: CASSSATGGLSNTEAFF. DNA for the CDR3: TGTGCCAGCAGCTCCGCGACAGGGGGTCTGTCGAACACTGAAGCTTTCTTT.

The CDR3 DNA sequence: TGTGCCAGTTCCGGGACAGACATAAAGAGCTCTGGAAACACCATATATTTT. As protein: CASSGTDIKSSGNTIYF. This rearrangement joins TRBV2 to TRBJ1-3; 7 positions match TRBD1. V shed 9 bases and J 0 bases; nucleotides not matched to a gene: 14. This CDR3 spans 17 amino acids. Per the germline V gene, CDR1 is SNHLY and CDR2 is FYNNEI.

This chain uses TRBV7-2 with TRBJ1-5; 8 bases map to TRBD1. Germline trimming cut 4 bases from V and 9 bases from J; bases unmatched to any gene: 11. Germline CDR1 reads SGHTA; CDR2 reads FQGNSA. The CDR3 extends over 15 amino acids. CDR3 amino acids: CASSSAGQGLGPQHF. DNA of the CDR3: TGTGCCAGCAGCTCCGCCGGACAGGGCCTAGGGCCCCAGCATTTT. The variable domain in full, with the rest retrieved from reference TRBV7-2 and TRBJ1-5, is GAGVSQSPSNKVTEKGKDVELRCDPISGHTALYWYRQSLGQGLEFLIYFQGNSAPDKSGLPSDRFSAERTGGSVSTLTIQRTQQEDSAVYLCASSSAGQGLGPQHFGDGTRLSIL.

The gene calls are TRBV6-5 and TRBJ1-4; 8 bases align to TRBD1. The CDR3 loop spans 14 amino acids. Looked up from germline, CDR1 is MNHEY and CDR2 is SVGAGI. V dropped 6 bases and J dropped 7; count of bases not matched to a gene: 7. CDR3: CASRGRGLSEKLFF. The DNA for the CDR3 is TGTGCCAGCAGGGGCAGGGGGCTTTCTGAAAAACTGTTTTTT.

The rearrangement links TRBV24-1 to TRBJ1-2; 10 nucleotides match TRBD1. Germline CDR1 and CDR2: KGHDR and SFDVKD. This CDR3 spans 13 amino acids. V gave up 10 bases and J gave up 6 bases; unmatched junction bases: 7. CDR3 in amino acids: CATSRQGANGYTF. The CDR3 bases are TGTGCCACAAGCCGACAGGGGGCGAATGGCTACACCTTC.

This chain connects TRBV7-2 to TRBJ1-2, with 9 nucleotides matching TRBD1. Germline V gene data show CDR1 as SGHTA and CDR2 as FQGNSA. J lost 8 bases, V lost 4 bases, and 14 bases had no gene match. The CDR3 extends over 16 amino acids. CDR3 nucleotide sequence: TGTGCCAGCAGCTCGATGACGGGACAGGGAATTAGAGGCTACACCTTC. It specifies CASSSMTGQGIRGYTF.

V and J are TRBV5-4 and TRBJ2-4, with 8 bases that match TRBD2. Germline trimming cut 3 bases from V and 3 bases from J; bases unmatched to any gene: 5. This CDR3 comprises 15 residues. The germline CDR1 and CDR2 sequences are SGHNT and YYREEE (reference sequence). CDR3 loop: CASSSSGQGKNIQYF. As DNA, the CDR3 is TGTGCCAGCAGCTCTAGCGGGCAGGGCAAAAACATTCAGTACTTC.

This sequence joins TRBV7-2 and TRBJ1-6; a weak D match, TRBD1 (5 bases). The germline CDR1 and CDR2 sequences are SGHTA and FQGNSA. V was clipped by 5 bases and J by 10 bases, with 15 bases between them. The CDR3 spans 14 residues. The CDR3 DNA reads as TGTGCCAGCAGCGACCTAACAGGTCTCTCACCCCTCCACTTT. Residues: CASSDLTGLSPLHF.

This chain uses TRBV6-5 with TRBJ1-6; 7 bases are shared with TRBD1. Looked up from germline, CDR1 is MNHEY and CDR2 is SVGAGI. The CDR3 runs to 16 residues. The ends lost 2 bases at V and 10 bases at J; junction bases unmatched: 11. The CDR3 sequence is CASSYGGDRSRSPLHF. As DNA, the CDR3 is TGTGCCAGCAGTTACGGAGGGGACAGAAGTCGCTCACCCCTCCACTTT.

The sample holds one count of this clone. This rearrangement joins TRBV3-1 (or the pseudogene TRBV3-2) to TRBJ1-2; 8 bases are a match to TRBD1. V gave up 4 bases and J gave up 13 bases; unmatched junction bases: 5. CDR3 size: 11 residues. Germline lookup yields CDR1 LGHDT and CDR2 YNNKEL (reference sequence). The CDR3 reads CASSRGQGSTF. The DNA for the CDR3 is TGTGCCAGCAGCCGAGGACAGGGAAGCACCTTC.

Worth noting for this clone: The sample holds other DNA sequences that translate to the same CDR3. The rearrangement joins TRBV2 to TRBJ2-2; 10 bases agree with TRBD1. In germline, CDR1 is SNHLY, CDR2 FYNNEI. Trimming cost V 7 bases and J 2 bases; bases outside gene matches: 4. This CDR3 is built from 15 residues. This CDR3 is CASTRDRGNTGELFF. CDR3 nucleotide sequence: TGTGCCAGCACCCGGGACAGGGGCAACACCGGGGAGCTGTTTTTT.

In its sample, this clone was seen once. The gene calls are TRBV25-1 and TRBJ1-4, with a weak D call TRBD1 (5 bases). Between the trimmed V and J ends, which lost 6 bases and 0 bases, there was a span of 8 bases. Germline-derived CDR1 and CDR2 are MGHDK and SYGVNS. The CDR3 loop spans 14 amino acids. The CDR3 spells CASSRVATNEKLFF. In DNA form, the CDR3 reads TGTGCCAGCAGCAGGGTTGCAACTAATGAAAAACTGTTTTTT.

The chain has TRBV6-5 and TRBJ2-5; weak D call: TRBD1 (6 bases). This CDR3 spans 12 amino acids. Germline values: CDR1 MNHEY, CDR2 SVGAGI. Trimming removed 8 bases at V and 5 bases at J, with 12 bases between. As DNA, the CDR3 is TGTGCCAGCGGGGGCGCGGAGGAGACCCAGTACTTC. Protein: CASGGAEETQYF.

The V and J genes are TRBV5-1 and TRBJ1-2; 7 bases fit TRBD1. Per germline, CDR1 SGHRS and CDR2 YFSETQ. With 5 bases clipped from V and 6 bases from J, the junction kept 10 bases outside the gene matches. The length of the CDR3 is 14 residues. CDR3 loop: CASRSRDSLNGYTF. CDR3 DNA: TGCGCCAGCAGGTCCCGGGACAGTTTAAATGGCTACACCTTC.

The genes are TRBV19 and TRBJ1-1, with a tentative D call TRBD1 (5 bases). The CDR3 is 14 residues long. The germline CDR1 and CDR2 sequences are LNHDA and SQIVND (reference sequence). The V gene lost 3 bases and the J gene lost 4 bases, with 12 bases spanning the gap. The CDR3 region is CASSIPRVSTEAFF. CDR3 DNA: TGTGCCAGTAGTATCCCCAGGGTAAGCACTGAAGCTTTCTTT.

CDR3 coding DNA: TGCGCCAGCAGCTTAGGCCAGGGGGCCAGAGGTGATACGCAGTATTTT. It codes for CASSLGQGARGDTQYF. This chain connects TRBV5-1 to TRBJ2-3; TRBD1 matches at 8 bases. Unmatched junction bases numbered 11, after V lost 2 bases and J lost 6 bases. CDR3 size: 16 residues. Germline V lookup: CDR1 SGHRS, CDR2 YFSETQ.

The chain employs TRBV19 and TRBJ2-3; TRBD2 matches 12 bases. V shed 6 bases, J shed 0 bases, and the junction held 13 bases outside the gene matches. Looked up from germline, CDR1 is LNHDA and CDR2 is SQIVND (reference sequence). The CDR3 runs to 19 residues. CDR3 sequence: CASRPGLAGTRRSTDTQYF. The CDR3, as DNA: TGTGCCAGTAGACCCGGACTAGCGGGAACCCGCCGTAGCACAGATACGCAGTATTTT.

The chain couples TRBV5-1 to TRBJ1-2; TRBD1 might be the D (5 bases). Germline CDR1 and CDR2: SGHRS and YFSETQ. The V end was cut by 2 bases, the J end by 2 bases, with 13 bases between. The CDR3 consists of 15 residues. CDR3 in DNA: TGCGCCAGCAGCTTCGGAGTTGGGGGGAACTATGGCTACACCTTC. This sequence encodes CASSFGVGGNYGYTF.

The V gene is TRBV5-1, the J gene TRBJ1-2; weak D call: TRBD1 (5 bases). Trimming took 2 bases from V and 3 from J, leaving 8 bases between them. The CDR3 has 13 residues. CDR1 is SGHRS, CDR2 YFSETQ, per germline. CDR3 nucleotide sequence: TGCGCCAGCAGCTTCTCGGGGGACTATGGCTACACCTTC. Its protein is CASSFSGDYGYTF. The variable domain in full, completed from reference TRBV5-1 and TRBJ1-2, reads KAGVTQTPRYLIKTRGQQVTLSCSPISGHRSVSWYQQTPGQGLQFLFEYFSETQRNKGNFPGRFSGRQFSNSRSEMNVSTLELGDSALYLCASSFSGDYGYTFGSGTRLTVV.

The rearrangement links TRBV7-9 to TRBJ1-1; perhaps TRBD1 as D (6 bases). The germline CDR1 and CDR2 sequences are SEHNR and FQNEAQ (reference sequence). The V end was cut by 4 bases, the J end by 7 bases, with 10 bases between. The CDR3 runs 12 residues. This chain's CDR3 is CASSSGADEAFF. DNA of the CDR3: TGTGCCAGCAGCTCAGGGGCAGATGAAGCTTTCTTT. The whole variable domain, remainder taken from reference TRBV7-9 and TRBJ1-1, is DTGVSQNPRHKITKRGQNVTFRCDPISEHNRLYWYRQTLGQGPEFLTYFQNEAQLEKSRLLSDRFSAERPKGSFSTLEIQRTEQGDSAMYLCASSSGADEAFFGQGTRLTVV.

The V call is TRBV3-1 (or the pseudogene TRBV3-2), the J call TRBJ2-1, with D tentatively TRBD2 (5 bases). With 1 base removed from V and 10 bases from J, the gap between germline ends came to 8 bases. This CDR3 has 12 residues. Germline V lookup: CDR1 LGHDT, CDR2 YNNKEL (reference sequence). CDR3 sequence: CASSQGGREQFF. DNA for the CDR3: TGTGCCAGCAGCCAAGGCGGGCGGGAGCAGTTCTTC.

The J gene is TRBJ2-1, the V gene TRBV6-6; 11 positions match TRBD2. Germline V lookup: CDR1 MNHNY, CDR2 SVGAGI (reference sequence). After removal of 5 bases from V and 1 base from J, the junction contained 7 bases not matched to a gene. This CDR3 is 17 amino acids long. The CDR3 reads CASSLQTSGASYNEQFF. The CDR3 DNA reads as TGTGCCAGCAGTCTCCAGACTAGCGGGGCTTCCTACAATGAGCAGTTCTTC.

V usage is TRBV19 and J usage is TRBJ2-2; 8 bases are a match to TRBD2. This CDR3 has 16 residues. CDR1 is LNHDA, CDR2 SQIVND, per germline (reference sequence). J lost 4 bases, V lost 1 base, and 5 bases had no gene match. CDR3 amino acids: CASSIARGASTGELFF. The CDR3 DNA sequence: TGTGCCAGTAGTATAGCGCGGGGGGCGAGCACCGGGGAGCTGTTTTTT.

The rearrangement uses TRBV5-5 and TRBJ2-2; 14 bases fit TRBD2. The CDR3 is 15 residues long. Germline CDR1 SGHKS, CDR2 YYEKEE (reference sequence). The junction had 4 bases not matched to a gene; V was cut back by 7 bases and J by 5 bases. CDR3 region: CASRLAGGQTGELFF. The DNA for the CDR3 is TGTGCCAGCCGACTAGCGGGGGGGCAAACCGGGGAGCTGTTTTTT. The complete variable domain, with remaining parts taken from reference TRBV5-5 and TRBJ2-2, reads DAGVTQSPTHLIKTRGQQVTLRCSPISGHKSVSWYQQVLGQGPQFIFQYYEKEERGRGNFPDRFSARQFPNYSSELNVNALLLGDSALYLCASRLAGGQTGELFFGEGSRLTVL.

The rearrangement joins TRBV24-1 to TRBJ1-2, with D unclear. CDR3 length: 10 amino acids. Trimming shortened V by 6 bases and J by 8 bases, and 6 bases separated the two germline ends. CDR1 KGHDR and CDR2 SFDVKD come from the germline V gene. The CDR3 nucleotides are TGTGCCACCAGTATAGTCGGCTACACCTTC. This gives the protein CATSIVGYTF.

The chain recombines TRBV3-1 (or the pseudogene TRBV3-2) with TRBJ1-3; 9 bases line up with TRBD1. The V segment lost 8 bases and the J segment 4 bases; nucleotides outside the gene matches: 9. CDR3 length: 15 residues. CDR1 and CDR2 (germline): LGHDT, YNNKEL (reference sequence). The CDR3 DNA follows: TGTGCCAGCTCCCGGACAGGGGAATTAGGAAACACCATATATTTT. Translating it yields CASSRTGELGNTIYF.